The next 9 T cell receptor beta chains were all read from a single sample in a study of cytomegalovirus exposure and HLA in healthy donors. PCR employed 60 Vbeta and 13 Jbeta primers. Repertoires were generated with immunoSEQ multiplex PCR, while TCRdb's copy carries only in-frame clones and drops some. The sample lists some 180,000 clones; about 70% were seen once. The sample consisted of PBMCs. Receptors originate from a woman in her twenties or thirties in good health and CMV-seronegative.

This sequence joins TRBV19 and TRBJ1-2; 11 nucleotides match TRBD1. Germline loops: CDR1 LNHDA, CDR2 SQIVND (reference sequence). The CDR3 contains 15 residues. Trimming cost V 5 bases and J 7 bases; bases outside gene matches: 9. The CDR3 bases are TGTGCCAGTAGTCTCTGGACAGGGGGCGATCCTGGCTACACCTTC. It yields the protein CASSLWTGGDPGYTF.

The CDR3 DNA follows: TGTGCCAGCAGCTCCGCCTGGGGGGGGACTAGCAATCAGCCCCAGCATTTT. It codes for CASSSAWGGTSNQPQHF. The rearrangement joins TRBV7-8 to TRBJ1-5, with D perhaps matching TRBD1 (5 bases). The CDR3 has 17 residues. V was clipped by 4 bases and J by 0 bases, with 16 bases between them. Germline V CDR1 and CDR2: SGHVS, FQNEAQ.

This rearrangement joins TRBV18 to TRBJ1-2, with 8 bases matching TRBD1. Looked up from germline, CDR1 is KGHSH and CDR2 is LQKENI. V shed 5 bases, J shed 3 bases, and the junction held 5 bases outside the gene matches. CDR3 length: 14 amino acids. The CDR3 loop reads CASSIQGEDYGYTF. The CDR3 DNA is TGTGCCAGCTCAATACAGGGGGAGGACTATGGCTACACCTTC.

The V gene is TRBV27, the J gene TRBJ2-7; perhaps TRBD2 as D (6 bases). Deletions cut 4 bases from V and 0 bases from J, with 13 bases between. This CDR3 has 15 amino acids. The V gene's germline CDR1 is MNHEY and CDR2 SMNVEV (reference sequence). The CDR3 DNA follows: TGTGCCAGCAGTTGGACCGGGACTGGCTCCTACGAGCAGTACTTC. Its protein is CASSWTGTGSYEQYF.

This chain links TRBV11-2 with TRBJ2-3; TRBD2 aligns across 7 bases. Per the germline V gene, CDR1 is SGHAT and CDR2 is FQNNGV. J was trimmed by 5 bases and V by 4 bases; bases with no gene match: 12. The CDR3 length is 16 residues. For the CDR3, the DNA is TGTGCCAGCAGCTCTGGACTAGGGCGGCGGGGAGATACGCAGTATTTT. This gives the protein CASSSGLGRRGDTQYF.

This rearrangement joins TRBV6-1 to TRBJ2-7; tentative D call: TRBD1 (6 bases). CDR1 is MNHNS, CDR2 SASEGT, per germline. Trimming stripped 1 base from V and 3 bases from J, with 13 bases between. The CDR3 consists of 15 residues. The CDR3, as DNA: TGTGCCAGCAGTGAAGTGGTCCAGGGGATCTACGAGCAGTACTTC. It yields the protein CASSEVVQGIYEQYF.

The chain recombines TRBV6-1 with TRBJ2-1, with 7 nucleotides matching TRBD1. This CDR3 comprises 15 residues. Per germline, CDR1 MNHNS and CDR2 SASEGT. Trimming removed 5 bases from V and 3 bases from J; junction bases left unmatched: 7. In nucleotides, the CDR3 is TGTGCCAGCAGTATTCGGACAGGAGGCTACAATGAGCAGTTCTTC. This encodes CASSIRTGGYNEQFF.

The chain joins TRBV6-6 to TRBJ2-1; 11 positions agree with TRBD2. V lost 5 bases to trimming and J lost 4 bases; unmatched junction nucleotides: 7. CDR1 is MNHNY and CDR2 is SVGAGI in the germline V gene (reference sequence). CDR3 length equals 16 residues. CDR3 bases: TGTGCCAGCAGTCCGCTCGGGACTAGCGGATACAATGAGCAGTTCTTC. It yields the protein CASSPLGTSGYNEQFF.

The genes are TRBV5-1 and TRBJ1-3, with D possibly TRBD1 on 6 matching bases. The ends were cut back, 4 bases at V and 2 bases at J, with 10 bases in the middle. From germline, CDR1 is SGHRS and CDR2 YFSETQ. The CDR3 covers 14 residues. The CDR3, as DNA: TGCGCCAGCAGCCAGGACAGTACTGGAAACACCATATATTTT. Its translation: CASSQDSTGNTIYF.